The 14 T cell receptor beta chains below all came from one sample that was sequenced in a study of blood T cell repertoires in COVID-19. Using immunoSEQ multiplex PCR, the repertoire was profiled, and TCRdb retains in-frame clones only, with some absent. The data contain some 260,000 clones, over 70% of them seen just once; the ten biggest clones take up 10%. Specimen: peripheral blood. All receptors come from a woman in her seventies with COVID-19, enrolled during active disease.

The chain combines TRBV11-1 with TRBJ2-7, with D tentatively TRBD1 (5 bases). Germline CDR1 and CDR2: SGHAT and FQDESV (reference sequence). The CDR3 covers 14 residues. V lost 5 bases, J lost 3 bases, and 14 bases lay in between. The CDR3 bases are TGTGCCAGCAGCCTGGGGCAGGGATACTACGAGCAGTACTTC. It codes for CASSLGQGYYEQYF. Full variable domain (outside the CDR3, taken from reference TRBV11-1 and TRBJ2-7): EAEVAQSPRYKITEKSQAVAFWCDPISGHATLYWYRQILGQGPELLVQFQDESVVDDSQLPKDRFSAERLKGVDSTLKIQPAELGDSAMYLCASSLGQGYYEQYFGPGTRLTVT.

As concerns this clone: The junction departs from the called germline gene at one end, perhaps through a read error. This chain uses TRBV7-7 with TRBJ2-1; 12 nucleotides align to TRBD2. CDR3 size: 16 residues. Germline V gene data show CDR1 as SSHAT and CDR2 as FNYEAQ (reference sequence). CDR3 sequence (DNA): TGTGCTAGCAGCTTGAGACTAGCGGGAGATAAGGATGAGCAGTTCTTC. The encoded protein is CASSLRLAGDKDEQFF.

The chain uses TRBV10-3 and TRBJ2-1; 8 bases fit TRBD2. The germline gives CDR1 ENHRY, CDR2 SYGVKD. V was pared by 6 bases and J by 4 bases, with 11 bases of the junction left unmatched. This CDR3 is built from 16 residues. The CDR3 here is CAIRDDGGRIYNEQFF. The CDR3 bases are TGTGCCATCAGAGACGACGGCGGGAGGATTTACAATGAGCAGTTCTTC.

This clone occurred once. The CDR3: CASSQDNRGYYGYTF. CDR3 nucleotides: TGTGCCAGCAGCCAAGATAACAGGGGCTACTATGGCTACACCTTC. The V and J genes are TRBV3-1 (or the pseudogene TRBV3-2) and TRBJ1-2; TRBD1 aligns across 7 bases. The V gene's germline CDR1 is LGHDT and CDR2 YNNKEL (reference sequence). The CDR3 contains 15 residues. Trimming removed 0 bases from V and 3 bases from J; junction bases left unmatched: 4.

The chain couples TRBV5-1 to TRBJ1-2; D unclear. The CDR3 covers 14 residues. The ends were cut back, 0 bases at V and 4 bases at J, with 10 bases in the middle. Germline values: CDR1 SGHRS, CDR2 YFSETQ. The CDR3 bases are TGCGCCAGCAGCTTGGATGCGGCAGCCTATGGCTACACCTTC. Encoded protein: CASSLDAAAYGYTF.

The V call is TRBV5-1, the J call TRBJ1-2; D not resolved. The CDR3 has 15 amino acids. Trimming shortened V by 4 bases and J by 3 bases, and 16 bases separated the two germline ends. Germline CDR1 SGHRS, CDR2 YFSETQ. The CDR3 reads CASSPGSRAHYGYTF. For the CDR3, the DNA is TGCGCCAGCAGCCCTGGATCGAGGGCTCACTATGGCTACACCTTC.

The chain combines TRBV6-5 with TRBJ1-1; TRBD1 might be the D (5 bases). Trimming stripped 5 bases from V and 8 bases from J, with 12 bases between. Germline lookup yields CDR1 MNHEY and CDR2 SVGAGI. The CDR3 is 12 residues long. The CDR3: CASSPNYREAFF. The CDR3 DNA sequence: TGTGCCAGCAGTCCTAATTACAGGGAAGCTTTCTTT.

The chain links TRBV19 to TRBJ1-5; D call uncertain. This CDR3 region has 15 residues. V was cut by 5 bases and J by 11 bases, with 22 bases left in between. Germline values: CDR1 LNHDA, CDR2 SQIVND (reference sequence). The CDR3 spells CASSLSGRGLEAQHF. The DNA of the CDR3 is TGTGCCAGTAGTTTATCCGGCAGAGGGCTGGAGGCCCAGCATTTT.

The chain carries TRBV27 and TRBJ1-1, with D tentatively TRBD1 (5 bases). The V gene lost 3 bases and the J gene lost 3 bases, with 14 bases spanning the gap. Germline V gene lookup returns CDR1 MNHEY and CDR2 SMNVEV (reference sequence). The CDR3 consists of 15 residues. This CDR3 is CASSFQGFWDTEAFF. Here the CDR3 DNA reads TGTGCCAGCAGTTTTCAGGGTTTTTGGGACACTGAAGCTTTCTTT.

V gene TRBV30 combines with J gene TRBJ2-3; 9 bases line up with TRBD1. Looked up from germline, CDR1 is GTSNPN and CDR2 is SVGIG (reference sequence). V lost 2 bases to trimming and J lost 4 bases; unmatched junction nucleotides: 7. There are 15 residues in the CDR3. CDR3 sequence reads: CAWSIGTGNADTQYF. The CDR3 DNA reads TGTGCCTGGAGTATCGGGACAGGGAACGCAGATACGCAGTATTTT.

The chain couples TRBV30 to TRBJ1-4, with a possible D match to TRBD1 (5 bases). The V end was cut by 1 base, the J end by 4 bases, with 10 bases between. This CDR3 region has 14 residues. From germline, CDR1 is GTSNPN and CDR2 SVGIG (reference sequence). For the CDR3, the DNA is TGTGCCTGGAGTGCAGACAGAATTAATGAAAAACTGTTTTTT. This gives the protein CAWSADRINEKLFF.

CDR3 in amino acids: CASSSLTGPNEKLFF. CDR3 nucleotides: TGTGCCAGCAGTAGTTTGACAGGACCTAATGAAAAACTGTTTTTT. The genes are TRBV28 and TRBJ1-4, with a weak D call TRBD1 (6 bases). CDR1 and CDR2 from the germline V gene are MDHEN and SYDVKM. Trimming took off 5 bases at V and 3 bases at J, with 13 bases between the two ends. The CDR3 is made up of 15 amino acids. Filled out from reference TRBV28 and TRBJ1-4, the complete variable domain reads DVKVTQSSRYLVKRTGEKVFLECVQDMDHENMFWYRQDPGLGLRLIYFSYDVKMKEKGDIPEGYSVSREKKERFSLILESASTNQTSMYLCASSSLTGPNEKLFFGSGTQLSVL.

This chain connects TRBV7-8 to TRBJ2-7; TRBD1 agrees at 7 bases. The CDR3 contains 17 residues. Germline V lookup: CDR1 SGHVS, CDR2 FQNEAQ. V shed 5 bases, J shed 3 bases, and the junction held 16 bases outside the gene matches. Here the CDR3 DNA reads TGTGCCAGCAGCGCCCACCGACAGGGTGGGGATTACTACGAGCAGTACTTC. It yields the protein CASSAHRQGGDYYEQYF. Full variable domain (rest looked up from reference TRBV7-8 and TRBJ2-7): GAGVSQSPRYKVAKRGQDVALRCDPISGHVSLFWYQQALGQGPEFLTYFQNEAQLDKSGLPSDRFFAERPEGSVSTLKIQRTQQEDSAVYLCASSAHRQGGDYYEQYFGPGTRLTVT.

This clone occurred once. The chain is built from TRBV6-6 and TRBJ1-1; 7 bases agree with TRBD1. The germline V gene encodes CDR1 MNHNY and CDR2 SVGAGI (reference sequence). V was clipped by 5 bases and J by 4 bases; unmatched bases: 4. The CDR3 runs to 13 residues. CDR3 in DNA: TGTGCCAGCAGTCTACAGGGGACCACTGAAGCTTTCTTT. This sequence encodes CASSLQGTTEAFF.